This TCR beta chain was sequenced for a study of response to subunit inactivated influenza vaccine. This clonotype occurred many times. Its antigen remains unidentified. TCRdb redid the calling of the RT-PCR reads with MiXCR, one entry per CDR3 protein. The sample consists of about 520,000 distinct CDR3 sequences, roughly 27% of them appearing once. General observations from the study: Authors suggested that a seasonal influenza vaccination recruits few new T cells each time.

The TCR was taken from a middle-aged man who received an inactivated influenza vaccine. The source material was CD4+ T cells sorted from PBMCs, sampled 5 to 6 days after vaccination.

Written as DNA, the CDR3 is TGCGCCAGCAGCTTGGGACTAGCGGGGGACACAGATACGCAGTATTTT. Translated: CASSLGLAGDTDTQYF. The gene calls are TRBV5-1 and TRBJ2-3, with 12 bases identical to TRBD2. Germline V gene data show CDR1 as SGHRS and CDR2 as YFSETQ. V trimming: 0 bases; J trimming: 2 bases; junction bases outside the gene matches: 1. The CDR3 is made up of 16 amino acids.